These 23 T cell receptor beta chains were sequenced from one sample in a study of shared clonotypes between healthy human individuals. Here immunoSEQ multiplex PCR was the method, and the copy in TCRdb shows in-frame clones only, minus some. The table has under 1,100,000 clones, around 76% seen once; the top ten hold less than 1.5%. Sequencing was done on a sample of memory CD4+ T cells sorted from blood. Specified subset: CD45RA-negative fraction. The receptors derive from a man aged 18-30 years in good health.

This sequence joins TRBV11-2 and TRBJ1-1; possibly TRBD1 for D (5 bases). V gave up 2 bases and J gave up 1 base, with 11 bases separating them. The CDR3 is 15 residues long. Germline lookup yields CDR1 SGHAT and CDR2 FQNNGV. The CDR3 DNA reads as TGTGCCAGCAGCTTACTGGGGGGGACGAACACTGAAGCTTTCTTT. It codes for CASSLLGGTNTEAFF. Together with reference TRBV11-2 and TRBJ1-1, the CDR3 gives the full variable domain: EAGVAQSPRYKIIEKRQSVAFWCNPISGHATLYWYQQILGQGPKLLIQFQNNGVVDDSQLPKDRFSAERLKGVDSTLKIQPAKLEDSAVYLCASSLLGGTNTEAFFGQGTRLTVV.

Here the CDR3 reads CASSFQEPGTQYF. DNA of the CDR3: TGTGCCAGCAGCTTCCAGGAACCGGGCACGCAGTATTTT. The rearrangement links TRBV7-2 to TRBJ2-3; D not certain. Germline CDR1 and CDR2: SGHTA and FQGNSA. The CDR3 length is 13 residues. V was trimmed by 3 bases and J by 9 bases, leaving 13 bases between them.

This clone occurred a few times. V gene TRBV10-3 combines with J gene TRBJ2-7, with TRBD1 matching 12 bases. V shed 10 bases, J shed 3 bases, and the junction held 4 bases outside the gene matches. This CDR3 contains 13 residues. In germline, CDR1 is ENHRY, CDR2 SYGVKD. The CDR3 protein is CATGQGAFYEQYF. DNA for the CDR3: TGTGCCACGGGACAGGGGGCGTTCTACGAGCAGTACTTC.

This clone has a handful of counts. The identical CDR3 is also encoded by other nucleotide sequences in the sample. V is TRBV30 and J is TRBJ1-1, with unresolved D. The CDR3 loop spans 12 amino acids. V was trimmed by 4 bases and J by 2 bases, leaving 8 bases between them. The V gene's germline CDR1 is GTSNPN and CDR2 SVGIG (reference sequence). The CDR3: CAWTRGNTEAFF. CDR3 bases: TGTGCCTGGACTCGGGGAAACACTGAAGCTTTCTTT. Full variable domain (remainder filled in from reference TRBV30 and TRBJ1-1): SQTIHQWPATLVQPVGSPLSLECTVEGTSNPNLYWYRQAAGRGLQLLFYSVGIGQISSEVPQNLSASRPQDRQFILSSKKLLLSDSGFYLCAWTRGNTEAFFGQGTRLTVV.

V is TRBV4-3 and J is TRBJ2-3; D might be TRBD2 (5 bases). Deletions cut 0 bases from V and 2 bases from J, with 12 bases between. The CDR3 totals 16 residues. The V gene's germline CDR1 is LGHNA and CDR2 YSLEER. The CDR3 sequence is CASSQDELGFTDTQYF. The CDR3 nucleotides read TGCGCCAGCAGCCAAGATGAACTAGGATTCACAGATACGCAGTATTTT.

This chain uses TRBV28 with TRBJ2-7; no reliable D call. The germline CDR1 and CDR2 sequences are MDHEN and SYDVKM. CDR3 length: 17 residues. V lost 5 bases, J lost 3 bases, and 23 bases lay in between. CDR3 residues: CASSPLEDKGAHYEQYF. CDR3 nucleotide sequence: TGTGCCAGCAGTCCCTTAGAAGACAAAGGCGCCCACTACGAGCAGTACTTC. Filled out from reference TRBV28 and TRBJ2-7, the complete variable domain reads DVKVTQSSRYLVKRTGEKVFLECVQDMDHENMFWYRQDPGLGLRLIYFSYDVKMKEKGDIPEGYSVSREKKERFSLILESASTNQTSMYLCASSPLEDKGAHYEQYFGPGTRLTVT.

In this sample, this clone turned up many times. The chain is built from TRBV18 and TRBJ1-2, with no clear D. The CDR3 sequence is 13 residues long. V was clipped by 2 bases and J by 6 bases, with 10 bases between them. Germline V gives CDR1 KGHSH, CDR2 LQKENI. Here the CDR3 reads CASSPDSADGYTF. The CDR3, as DNA: TGTGCCAGCTCACCAGATTCCGCGGATGGCTACACCTTC.

This clone was seen a single time. The gene calls are TRBV7-2 and TRBJ2-2; either TRBD1 or TRBD2 may supply D (6 bases each). The CDR3 runs to 14 residues. Trimming shortened V by 6 bases and J by 3 bases, and 11 bases separated the two germline ends. Germline V lookup: CDR1 SGHTA, CDR2 FQGNSA. CDR3: CASRRDTDTGELFF. The CDR3 nucleotides read TGTGCCAGCAGGCGGGACACCGACACCGGGGAGCTGTTTTTT.

Notes on this clone: Other DNA sequences within the sample encode an identical CDR3. The chain couples TRBV5-1 to TRBJ2-7; D is unclear. V dropped 0 bases and J dropped 3 bases, with 7 bases sitting between them. The CDR3 spans 13 residues. From germline, CDR1 is SGHRS and CDR2 YFSETQ. Here the CDR3 DNA reads TGCGCCAGCAGCTTGGGTCAGGACTACGAGCAGTACTTC. It is translated as CASSLGQDYEQYF.

This rearrangement joins TRBV30 to TRBJ1-5, with D perhaps matching TRBD1 (6 bases). CDR1 is GTSNPN and CDR2 is SVGIG in the germline V gene (reference sequence). The CDR3 covers 15 residues. V was shortened by 2 bases and J by 2 bases, with 13 bases between the two germline ends. CDR3: CAWSRGAGGNQPQHF. The CDR3 nucleotides read TGTGCCTGGAGTAGGGGGGCAGGGGGCAATCAGCCCCAGCATTTT.

The rearrangement links TRBV23-1 to TRBJ2-7; 8 bases agree with TRBD1. TRBV23-1 is an ORF for which the function is uncertain. The V segment lost 4 bases and the J segment 1 base; nucleotides outside the gene matches: 9. This CDR3 comprises 16 residues. The CDR3 is CASSPPGQEQSYEQYF. As DNA, the CDR3 is TGCGCCAGCAGTCCCCCGGGACAGGAGCAGTCCTACGAGCAGTACTTC.

The chain carries TRBV28 and TRBJ2-7, with 10 bases that match TRBD2. The CDR3 totals 17 residues. Germline values: CDR1 MDHEN, CDR2 SYDVKM. V lost 5 bases to trimming and J lost 5 bases; unmatched junction nucleotides: 15. CDR3 in amino acids: CASSPTVAGGILHEQYF. The CDR3 region has the DNA TGTGCCAGCAGTCCCACGGTAGCGGGGGGTATCTTACACGAGCAGTACTTC.

The CDR3 DNA sequence: TGTGCCAGCAGCCGGGGACAGTCCTTCACAGATACGCAGTATTTT. It specifies CASSRGQSFTDTQYF. The chain links TRBV7-9 to TRBJ2-3; 7 bases are a match to TRBD1. The germline V gene encodes CDR1 SEHNR and CDR2 FQNEAQ (reference sequence). This CDR3 spans 15 amino acids. The V gene end was trimmed by 5 bases and the J gene end by 2 bases; junction bases not matched to a gene: 7.

The chain joins TRBV5-8 to TRBJ2-5, with 9 bases aligning to TRBD1. V lost 3 bases to trimming and J lost 2 bases; unmatched junction nucleotides: 8. The length of the CDR3 is 16 residues. CDR1 is SGHTS and CDR2 is YDEGEE in the germline V gene. This chain's CDR3 is CASSYTGGIGQETQYF. The CDR3 nucleotides are TGTGCCAGCAGCTATACAGGGGGCATTGGGCAAGAGACCCAGTACTTC.

The J gene is TRBJ1-6, the V gene TRBV6-1; perhaps TRBD1 as D (6 bases). The CDR3 is 13 residues long. V was trimmed by 10 bases and J by 6 bases, leaving 13 bases between them. CDR1 and CDR2 (germline): MNHNS, SASEGT. The CDR3 protein is CAIQGMGNSPLHF. CDR3 sequence (DNA): TGTGCCATCCAGGGGATGGGTAATTCACCCCTCCACTTT.

J is TRBJ1-6 and V is TRBV7-9; tentatively, D is TRBD1 (6 bases). Germline CDR1 and CDR2: SEHNR and FQNEAQ (reference sequence). Trimming cost V 7 bases and J 5 bases, with 18 bases left between them. This CDR3 contains 16 residues. The CDR3 region has the DNA TGTGCCAGCACCCAAAGCAGGGGAAAGGATAATTCACCCCTCCACTTT. Residues: CASTQSRGKDNSPLHF.

The chain couples TRBV7-2 to TRBJ2-7; D unresolved. The V end was cut by 2 bases, the J end by 2 bases, with 7 bases between. CDR1 is SGHTA and CDR2 is FQGNSA in the germline V gene. This CDR3 comprises 13 residues. The CDR3 spells CASSLSSTYEQYF. In nucleotides, the CDR3 is TGTGCCAGCAGCTTATCCTCTACCTACGAGCAGTACTTC.

The J gene is TRBJ2-1, the V gene TRBV27; 12 positions agree with TRBD2. Losses at the gene ends were 6 bases for V and 8 bases for J; bases not matched to a gene: 14. Germline V gives CDR1 MNHEY, CDR2 SMNVEV (reference sequence). The CDR3 spans 17 residues. The CDR3 protein is CASRRGLAGGRGHEQFF. The CDR3 nucleotides read TGTGCCAGCAGGCGCGGGCTAGCGGGGGGGCGGGGCCATGAGCAGTTCTTC.

The table lists this clone with a few counts. The V gene is TRBV6-1, the J gene TRBJ1-1, with D possibly matching TRBD1 (6 bases). Trimming removed 7 bases at V and 1 base at J, with 10 bases between. Germline V CDR1 and CDR2: MNHNS, SASEGT. The CDR3 is 13 amino acids. CDR3 protein: CASIRRGNTEAFF. CDR3 in DNA: TGTGCCAGCATCCGCAGGGGGAACACTGAAGCTTTCTTT.

This clone was recorded only once. The chain carries TRBV29-1 and TRBJ1-3, with D possibly being TRBD1 (5 bases). CDR3 length equals 12 residues. The ends were cut back, 2 bases at V and 8 bases at J, with 10 bases in the middle. The V gene's germline CDR1 is SQVTM and CDR2 ANQGSEA. Here the CDR3 reads CSVERGEDTIYF. CDR3 bases: TGCAGCGTTGAACGGGGCGAAGACACCATATATTTT. Full variable domain (outside the CDR3, taken from reference TRBV29-1 and TRBJ1-3): SAVISQKPSRDICQRGTSLTIQCQVDSQVTMMFWYRQQPGQSLTLIATANQGSEATYESGFVIDKFPISRPNLTFSTLTVSNMSPEDSSIYLCSVERGEDTIYFGEGSWLTVV.

The V and J genes are TRBV10-3 and TRBJ1-2; 8 bases align to TRBD1. CDR3 size: 14 residues. Germline V gene data show CDR1 as ENHRY and CDR2 as SYGVKD. J lost 2 bases, V lost 6 bases, and 5 bases had no gene match. In nucleotides, the CDR3 is TGTGCCATCAGCCGGGGACAGGAGAACTATGGCTACACCTTC. This codes for CAISRGQENYGYTF.

The chain carries TRBV30 and TRBJ2-1; D may be TRBD1 (7 bases). Germline V gives CDR1 GTSNPN, CDR2 SVGIG (reference sequence). The CDR3 has 15 residues. Trimming stripped 1 base from V and 3 bases from J, with 13 bases between. CDR3 in DNA: TGTGCCTGGAGTGCGCGGGACAGAGACTACAATGAGCAGTTCTTC. Translated: CAWSARDRDYNEQFF.

The chain links TRBV30 to TRBJ2-7; maybe TRBD1 (6 bases). V dropped 4 bases and J dropped 0 bases, with 19 bases sitting between them. The CDR3 consists of 16 residues. Germline assignment: CDR1 GTSNPN and CDR2 SVGIG (reference sequence). CDR3 residues: CAWTPKTGRYSYEQYF. CDR3 DNA sequence: TGTGCCTGGACCCCAAAGACAGGACGTTACTCCTACGAGCAGTACTTC.